What follows are 8 T cell receptor beta chains derived from one specimen sequenced in a study of blood T cell repertoires in COVID-19. Assay used: immunoSEQ multiplex PCR; TCRdb lists only in-frame clones, some missing. Here the sample spans more than 450,000 clones, around 90% being singletons. Sequenced input: PBMCs or T cells enriched from blood (not recorded which). Receptor source: a woman aged 18-35 years who had recovered from COVID-19.

The genes are TRBV5-1 and TRBJ2-1; D might be TRBD2 (5 bases). The V gene lost 5 bases and the J gene lost 2 bases, with 14 bases spanning the gap. Germline V lookup: CDR1 SGHRS, CDR2 YFSETQ. The CDR3 runs to 15 residues. CDR3 DNA: TGCGCCAGCAGACTTGGAACGGGGACCTACAATGAGCAGTTCTTC. Translation: CASRLGTGTYNEQFF.

The V and J genes are TRBV28 and TRBJ2-5; no clear D. Trimming pared 6 bases from V and 7 bases from J, leaving 9 bases between. The CDR3 totals 11 residues. CDR1 and CDR2 (germline): MDHEN, SYDVKM. The chain's CDR3 is CASSPGATQYF. CDR3 bases: TGTGCCAGCAGCCCGGGTGCGACCCAGTACTTC.

This clone has a single count. The CDR3 sequence: CASSPSRGTNYGYTF. In DNA, the CDR3 is TGTGCCAGCAGCCCATCAAGGGGTACTAACTATGGCTACACCTTC. The rearrangement links TRBV7-9 to TRBJ1-2, with TRBD1 as a possible D gene (5 bases). Germline CDR1 and CDR2: SEHNR and FQNEAQ (reference sequence). The ends were cut back, 5 bases at V and 0 bases at J, with 13 bases in the middle. The CDR3 is 15 residues long.

This clone was seen more than once but under ten times. The chain couples TRBV28 to TRBJ2-3; 8 bases match TRBD1. V lost 6 bases to trimming and J lost 0 bases; unmatched junction nucleotides: 2. This CDR3 has 14 residues. From germline, CDR1 is MDHEN and CDR2 SYDVKM. CDR3 nucleotide sequence: TGTGCCAGCAGCGGACAGGGTAGCACAGATACGCAGTATTTT. Translated: CASSGQGSTDTQYF.

This chain uses TRBV5-1 with TRBJ1-2; D perhaps matches TRBD1 (6 bases). CDR3 length: 14 residues. Between the trimmed V and J ends, which lost 4 bases and 3 bases, there was a span of 13 bases. Per germline, CDR1 SGHRS and CDR2 YFSETQ. The CDR3 DNA reads as TGCGCCAGCAGCGCACTACAGGGAGACTATGGCTACACCTTC. Translating it yields CASSALQGDYGYTF. Combining the CDR3 with reference TRBV5-1 and TRBJ1-2 gives the whole variable domain KAGVTQTPRYLIKTRGQQVTLSCSPISGHRSVSWYQQTPGQGLQFLFEYFSETQRNKGNFPGRFSGRQFSNSRSEMNVSTLELGDSALYLCASSALQGDYGYTFGSGTRLTVV.

The gene calls are TRBV7-9 and TRBJ1-2, with a tentative D call TRBD1 (5 bases). This CDR3 is built from 18 residues. The germline V gene has CDR1 SEHNR and CDR2 FQNEAQ (reference sequence). Deletions cut 5 bases from V and 0 bases from J, with 22 bases between. The CDR3 loop is CASSPQAGAGDSNYGYTF. The CDR3 DNA follows: TGTGCCAGCAGCCCCCAAGCCGGGGCGGGGGATTCTAACTATGGCTACACCTTC.

Note on this clone: One end of the junction varies from germline; a read error may be responsible. The chain has TRBV6-5 and TRBJ2-3; D perhaps matches TRBD1 (6 bases). This CDR3 is 12 amino acids long. Germline lookup yields CDR1 MNHEY and CDR2 SVGAGI. The CDR3 DNA reads as TGTGCCAGCAGTCCCACGAGTACAGGGTGGGATTTT. It encodes CASSPTSTGWDF.

The V gene is TRBV7-6, the J gene TRBJ1-2; D is unresolved. The germline V gene has CDR1 SGHVS and CDR2 FNYEAQ. CDR3 length: 14 residues. Deletions cut 1 base from V and 2 bases from J, with 8 bases between. The CDR3 is CASSLEEGNYGYTF. The CDR3 DNA is TGTGCCAGCAGCTTAGAAGAGGGAAACTATGGCTACACCTTC.